The clone carrying this T cell receptor beta chain was found many times. Antigen: not known. This specimen comes from a study of T cell repertoires in cytomegalovirus infection. MiXCR, applied by TCRdb to the reads, yields one record per CDR3 protein. The sample includes approximately 350,000 distinct CDR3 sequences, about 34% of them seen just once. This CDR3 has 15 residues. V was clipped by 2 bases and J by 0 bases, with 5 bases between them. The germline CDR1 and CDR2 sequences are MNHEY and SVGAGI. Specimen: cultured PBMCs, collected from culture after CMV antigen stimulation. The sequence was collected from a human donor in good health (CMV status not recorded). Some clones in this sample may be carry-over from other donors' samples. This rearrangement joins TRBV6-5 to TRBJ2-6; D remains unclear. In DNA, the CDR3 is TGTGCCAGCAGTTACGGGTCCTCTGGGGCCAACGTCCTGACTTTC. Residues: CASSYGSSGANVLTF.